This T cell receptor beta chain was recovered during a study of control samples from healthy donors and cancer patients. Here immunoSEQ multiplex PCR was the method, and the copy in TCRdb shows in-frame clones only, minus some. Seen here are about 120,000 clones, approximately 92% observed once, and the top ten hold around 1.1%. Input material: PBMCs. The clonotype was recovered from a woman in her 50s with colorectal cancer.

The CDR3 sequence is CASSQTANTGELFF. The CDR3 DNA reads as TGCGCCAGCAGCCAAACAGCGAACACCGGGGAGCTGTTTTTT. The chain combines TRBV5-1 with TRBJ2-2; D remains unclear. This CDR3 is 14 amino acids long. Looked up from germline, CDR1 is SGHRS and CDR2 is YFSETQ. Trimming removed 4 bases from V and 0 bases from J, with 7 bases in between.